What follows describes a single TCR beta chain. Its specificity is unknown. Measured with immunoSEQ multiplex PCR; TCRdb has only the in-frame clones, and not every one. The sample includes under 35,000 clones, nearly 90% of them seen just once. This entry belongs to a study of a mutant IDH1 vaccine in newly diagnosed glioma. The overall study: Vaccination began 4-6 weeks post radiotherapy alone, or with temozolomide cycles. The sex distribution of treated patients was around 60% male and about 38% female, with a mean age of roughly 40 years. Beforehand, treatment had been radiotherapy, temozolomide, or both; the majority received both. General study results and limits: Changes to the top peripheral T cell clonotypes appeared unrelated to pseudoprogression.

Time point specified: week 11, during vaccination. Doses consisted of 300 ug of mutant IDH1 20-mer peptide each, paired with topical imiquimod. The CDR3 loop spans 15 amino acids. CDR1 is MDHEN, CDR2 SYDVKM, per germline. V was trimmed by 8 bases and J by 4 bases, leaving 20 bases between them. This specimen consisted of PBMCs, obtained from a glioma patient whose treatment included an IDH1 peptide vaccine. This TCR came from a man younger than 30 with glioma. The J gene is TRBJ1-2, the V gene TRBV28, with D maybe TRBD1 (6 bases). DNA for the CDR3: TGTGCCAGCTCAATCCCGACAGGCGAACTCTATGGCTACACCTTC. Translated, it gives CASSIPTGELYGYTF.